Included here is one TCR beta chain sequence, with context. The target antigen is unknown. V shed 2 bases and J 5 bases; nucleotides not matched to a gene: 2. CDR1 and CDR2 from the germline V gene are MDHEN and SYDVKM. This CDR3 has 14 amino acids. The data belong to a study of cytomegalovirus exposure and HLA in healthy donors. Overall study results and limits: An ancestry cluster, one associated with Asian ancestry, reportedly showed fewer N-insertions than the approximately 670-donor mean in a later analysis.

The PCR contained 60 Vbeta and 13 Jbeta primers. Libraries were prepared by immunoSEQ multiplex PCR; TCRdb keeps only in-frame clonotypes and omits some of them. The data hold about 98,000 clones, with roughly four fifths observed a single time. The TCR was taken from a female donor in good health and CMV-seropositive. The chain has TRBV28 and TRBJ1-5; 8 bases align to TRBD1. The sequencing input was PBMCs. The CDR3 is CASSLLTGDQPQHF. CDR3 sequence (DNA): TGTGCCAGCAGTTTACTGACAGGGGATCAGCCCCAGCATTTT.